The present T cell receptor (beta chain) was sequenced within a study of blood T cell repertoires in COVID-19. V gave up 3 bases and J gave up 6 bases; unmatched junction bases: 9. This CDR3 contains 18 residues. Germline V lookup: CDR1 MNHNS, CDR2 SASEGT. Clones were sequenced by immunoSEQ multiplex PCR, and TCRdb holds only the in-frame ones, with some missing. Among around 140,000 clones listed, around 72% were seen once. The V call is TRBV6-1, the J call TRBJ2-1; TRBD2 aligns across 15 bases. The receptor's source is a woman aged 55-70 years with acute or convalescent COVID-19. Sequences were obtained from peripheral blood. The CDR3 DNA follows: TGTGCCAGCAGTGACAGAAGGGGACTAGCGGGAGGAGGCAATGAGCAGTTCTTC. It translates to CASSDRRGLAGGGNEQFF.